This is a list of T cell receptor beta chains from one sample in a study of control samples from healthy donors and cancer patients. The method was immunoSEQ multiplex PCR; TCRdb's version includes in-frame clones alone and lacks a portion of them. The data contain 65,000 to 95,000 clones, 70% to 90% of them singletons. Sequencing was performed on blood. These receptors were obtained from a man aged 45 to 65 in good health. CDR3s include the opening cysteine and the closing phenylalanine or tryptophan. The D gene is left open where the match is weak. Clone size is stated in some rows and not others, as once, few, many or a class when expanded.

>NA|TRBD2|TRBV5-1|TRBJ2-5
CASSPLAGTTQETQYF
TGCGCCAGCAGCCCACTAGCGGGGACGACCCAAGAGACCCAGTACTTC
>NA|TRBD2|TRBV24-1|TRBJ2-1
CATSALTSGRINEQFF
TGTGCCACCAGTGCCCTGACTAGCGGGAGGATAAATGAGCAGTTCTTC
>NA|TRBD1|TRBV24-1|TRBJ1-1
CAITTGGITEAFF
TGTGCCATCACGACAGGGGGAATCACTGAAGCTTTCTTT
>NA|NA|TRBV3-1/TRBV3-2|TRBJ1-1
CASSQVGVTEAFF
TGTGCCAGCAGCCAAGTTGGGGTAACTGAAGCTTTCTTT
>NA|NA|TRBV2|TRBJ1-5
CASSEDSRNQPQHF
TGTGCCAGCAGTGAAGACTCCCGGAATCAGCCCCAGCATTTT
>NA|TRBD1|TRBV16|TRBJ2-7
CASSQLMDRGVEQYF
TGTGCCAGCAGCCAGCTAATGGACAGGGGGGTCGAGCAGTACTTC
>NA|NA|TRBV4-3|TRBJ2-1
CASNRGGGRSEQFF
TGCGCCAGCAATAGAGGGGGGGGACGATCTGAGCAGTTCTTC
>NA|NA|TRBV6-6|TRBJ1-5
CASSSASQPQHF
TGTGCCAGCAGCTCCGCGAGCCAGCCCCAGCATTTT
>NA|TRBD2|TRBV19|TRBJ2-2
CASRTSANTGELFF
TGTGCCAGTCGGACTAGCGCGAACACCGGGGAGCTGTTTTTT
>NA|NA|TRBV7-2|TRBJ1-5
CASSSQANQPQHF
TGTGCCAGCAGCTCCCAAGCCAATCAGCCCCAGCATTTT
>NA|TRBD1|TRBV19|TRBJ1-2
CASSPSYRDREVGYTF
TGTGCCAGTAGTCCATCATACCGGGACAGGGAGGTGGGCTACACCTTC
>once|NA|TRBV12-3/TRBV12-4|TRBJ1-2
CASSSPGDGYTF
TGTGCCAGCAGTTCCCCGGGAGATGGCTACACCTTC
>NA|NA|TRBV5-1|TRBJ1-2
CASSLDVNYGYTF
TGCGCCAGCAGCTTGGACGTAAACTATGGCTACACCTTC
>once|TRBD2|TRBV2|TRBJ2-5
CASSSRAGAGETQYF
TGTGCCAGCAGTTCTCGCGCGGGAGCCGGGGAGACCCAGTACTTC
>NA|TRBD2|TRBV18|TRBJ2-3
CASSPLTSIADTQYF
TGTGCCAGCTCACCACTGACTAGCATCGCAGATACGCAGTATTTT
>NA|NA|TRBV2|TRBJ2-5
CASSVDPRETQYF
TGTGCCAGCAGTGTCGACCCGAGAGAGACCCAGTACTTC
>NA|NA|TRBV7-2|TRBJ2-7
CASSLRAVGFEQYF
TGTGCCAGCAGCTTAAGGGCAGTCGGCTTCGAGCAGTACTTC
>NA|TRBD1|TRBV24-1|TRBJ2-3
CATSDFRGQGTDTQYF
TGTGCCACCAGTGATTTTAGGGGGCAAGGTACAGATACGCAGTATTTT
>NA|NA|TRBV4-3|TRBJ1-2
CASSQDWGNGYTF
TGCGCCAGCAGCCAAGATTGGGGGAATGGCTACACCTTC
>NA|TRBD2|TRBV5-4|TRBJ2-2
CASSYEVWGRGTGELFF
TGTGCCAGCAGCTATGAAGTATGGGGGAGGGGCACCGGGGAGCTGTTTTTT
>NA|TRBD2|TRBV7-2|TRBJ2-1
CASSRSAGLYNEQFF
TGTGCCAGCAGTAGATCAGCGGGGCTCTACAATGAGCAGTTCTTC
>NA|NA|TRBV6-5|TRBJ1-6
CASSYPGYNSPLHF
TGTGCCAGCAGTTACCCGGGGTATAATTCACCCCTCCACTTT
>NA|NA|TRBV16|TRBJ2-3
CASSPRGRDTQYF
TGTGCCAGCAGCCCAAGAGGGAGGGATACGCAGTATTTT
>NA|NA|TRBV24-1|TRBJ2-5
CATGGDRQETQYF
TGTGCCACCGGGGGGGACAGGCAAGAGACCCAGTACTTC
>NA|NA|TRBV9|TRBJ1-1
CASSVAANTEAFF
TGTGCCAGCAGCGTAGCAGCGAACACTGAAGCTTTCTTT
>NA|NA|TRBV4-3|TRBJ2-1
CASSHSGGLEYNEQFF
TGCGCCAGCAGCCATTCGGGGGGCCTTGAGTACAATGAGCAGTTCTTC